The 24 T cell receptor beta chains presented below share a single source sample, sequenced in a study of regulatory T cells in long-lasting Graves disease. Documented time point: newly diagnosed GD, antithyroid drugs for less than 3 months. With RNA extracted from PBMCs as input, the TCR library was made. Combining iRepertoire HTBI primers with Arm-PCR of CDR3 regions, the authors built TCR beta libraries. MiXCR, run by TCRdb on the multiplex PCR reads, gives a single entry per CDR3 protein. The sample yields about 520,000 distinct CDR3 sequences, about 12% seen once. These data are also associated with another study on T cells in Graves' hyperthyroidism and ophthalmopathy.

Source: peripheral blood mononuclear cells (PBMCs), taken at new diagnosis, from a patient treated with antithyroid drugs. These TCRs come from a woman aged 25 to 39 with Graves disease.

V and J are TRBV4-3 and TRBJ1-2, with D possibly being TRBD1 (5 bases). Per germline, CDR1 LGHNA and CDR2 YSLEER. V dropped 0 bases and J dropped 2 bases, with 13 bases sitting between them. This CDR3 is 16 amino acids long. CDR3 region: CASSQDPGASNYGYTF. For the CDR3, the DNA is TGCGCCAGCAGCCAAGACCCCGGGGCCTCCAACTATGGCTACACCTTC.

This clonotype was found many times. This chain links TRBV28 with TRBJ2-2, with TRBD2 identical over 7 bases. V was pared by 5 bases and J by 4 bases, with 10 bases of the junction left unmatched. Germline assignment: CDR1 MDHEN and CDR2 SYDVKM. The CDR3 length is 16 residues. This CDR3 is CASSPHVTSPTGELFF. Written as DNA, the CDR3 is TGTGCCAGCAGTCCTCATGTGACTAGCCCCACCGGGGAGCTGTTTTTT.

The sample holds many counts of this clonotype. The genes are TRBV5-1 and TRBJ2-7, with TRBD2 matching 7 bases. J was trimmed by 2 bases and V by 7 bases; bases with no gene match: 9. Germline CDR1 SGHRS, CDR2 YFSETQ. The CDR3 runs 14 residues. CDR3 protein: CASPPSGGTYEQYF. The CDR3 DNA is TGCGCCAGCCCCCCTAGCGGAGGAACCTACGAGCAGTACTTC.

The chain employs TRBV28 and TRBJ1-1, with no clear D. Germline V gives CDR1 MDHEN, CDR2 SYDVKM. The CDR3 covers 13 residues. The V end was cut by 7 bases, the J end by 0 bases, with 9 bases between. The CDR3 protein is CASNYLLNTEAFF. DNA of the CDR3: TGTGCCAGCAATTATTTACTGAACACTGAAGCTTTCTTT.

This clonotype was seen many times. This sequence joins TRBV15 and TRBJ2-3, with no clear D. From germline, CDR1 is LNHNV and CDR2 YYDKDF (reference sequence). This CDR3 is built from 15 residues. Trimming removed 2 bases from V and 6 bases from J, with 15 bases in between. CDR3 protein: CATSRKGSLRDTQYF. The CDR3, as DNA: TGTGCCACCAGCAGAAAGGGAAGTCTACGCGATACGCAGTATTTT.

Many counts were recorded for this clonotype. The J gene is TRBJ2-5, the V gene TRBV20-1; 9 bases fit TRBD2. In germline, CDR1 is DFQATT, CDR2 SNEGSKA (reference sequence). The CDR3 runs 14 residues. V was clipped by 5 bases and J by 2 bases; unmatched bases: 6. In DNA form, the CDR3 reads TGCAGTGCTTCTAGCGGGGACAAACAAGAGACCCAGTACTTC. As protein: CSASSGDKQETQYF.

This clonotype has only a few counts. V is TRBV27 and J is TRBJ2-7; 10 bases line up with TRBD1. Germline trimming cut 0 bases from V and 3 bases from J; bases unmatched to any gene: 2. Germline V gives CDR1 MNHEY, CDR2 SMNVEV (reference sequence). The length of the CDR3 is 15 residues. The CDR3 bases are TGTGCCAGCAGTTTATCCCGGGACAGGGGCTACGAGCAGTACTTC. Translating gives CASSLSRDRGYEQYF.

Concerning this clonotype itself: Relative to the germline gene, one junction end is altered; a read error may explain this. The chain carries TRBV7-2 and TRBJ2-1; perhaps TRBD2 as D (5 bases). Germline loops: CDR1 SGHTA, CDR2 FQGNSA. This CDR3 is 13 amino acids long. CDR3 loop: CASSIGVGTRWYF. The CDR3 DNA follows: TGTGCCAGCAGCATCGGAGTGGGCACTAGGTGGTACTTC.

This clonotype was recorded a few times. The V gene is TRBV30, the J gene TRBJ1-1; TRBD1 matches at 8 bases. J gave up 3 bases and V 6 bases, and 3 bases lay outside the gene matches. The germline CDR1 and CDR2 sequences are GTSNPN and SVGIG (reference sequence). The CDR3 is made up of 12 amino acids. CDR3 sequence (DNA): TGTGCCTGCCAGGGGGCGGACACTGAAGCTTTCTTT. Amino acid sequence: CACQGADTEAFF.

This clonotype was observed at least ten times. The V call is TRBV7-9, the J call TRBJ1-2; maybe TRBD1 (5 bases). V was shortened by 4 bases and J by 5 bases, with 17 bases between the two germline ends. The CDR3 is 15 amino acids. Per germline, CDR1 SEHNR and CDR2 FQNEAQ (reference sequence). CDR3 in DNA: TGTGCCAGCAGCTACGCCCGGGGCGCGGGTTATGGCTACACCTTC. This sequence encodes CASSYARGAGYGYTF.

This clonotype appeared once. CDR3 sequence (DNA): TGCGCCAGCAGCCAAGATGTGGGCAGGGAGAACTATGGCTACACCTTC. Encoded protein: CASSQDVGRENYGYTF. The J gene is TRBJ1-2, the V gene TRBV4-1; maybe TRBD1 (5 bases). V gave up 0 bases and J gave up 2 bases, with 13 bases separating them. Germline V gene lookup returns CDR1 MGHRA and CDR2 YSYEKL. The CDR3 runs 16 residues.

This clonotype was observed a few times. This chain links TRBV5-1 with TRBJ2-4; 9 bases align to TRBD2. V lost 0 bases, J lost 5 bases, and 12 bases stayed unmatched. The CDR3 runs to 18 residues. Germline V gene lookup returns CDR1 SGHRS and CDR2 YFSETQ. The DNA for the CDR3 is TGCGCCAGCAGCTTGGATGTCCGAGGCGGGAGGGACCAAAACATTCAGTACTTC. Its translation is CASSLDVRGGRDQNIQYF.

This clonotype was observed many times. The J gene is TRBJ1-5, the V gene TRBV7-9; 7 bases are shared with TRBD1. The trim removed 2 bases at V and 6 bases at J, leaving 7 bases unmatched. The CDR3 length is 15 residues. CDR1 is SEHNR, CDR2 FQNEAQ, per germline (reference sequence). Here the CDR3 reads CASSLQGGDSQPQHF. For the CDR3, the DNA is TGTGCCAGCAGCTTACAAGGAGGGGACAGTCAGCCCCAGCATTTT.

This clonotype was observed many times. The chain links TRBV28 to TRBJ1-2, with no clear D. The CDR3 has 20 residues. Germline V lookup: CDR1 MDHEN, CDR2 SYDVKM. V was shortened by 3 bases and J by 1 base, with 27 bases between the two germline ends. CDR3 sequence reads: CASSFPRYVPRTDYNYGYTF. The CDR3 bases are TGTGCCAGCAGTTTTCCACGGTATGTCCCAAGGACTGACTATAACTATGGCTACACCTTC.

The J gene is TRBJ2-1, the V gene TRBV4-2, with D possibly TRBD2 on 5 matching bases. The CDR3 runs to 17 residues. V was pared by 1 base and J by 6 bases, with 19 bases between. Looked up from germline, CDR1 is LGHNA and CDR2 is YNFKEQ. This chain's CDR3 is CASSQGSSGYLGNEQFF. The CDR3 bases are TGTGCCAGCAGCCAAGGGTCGAGCGGCTACCTCGGCAATGAGCAGTTCTTC.

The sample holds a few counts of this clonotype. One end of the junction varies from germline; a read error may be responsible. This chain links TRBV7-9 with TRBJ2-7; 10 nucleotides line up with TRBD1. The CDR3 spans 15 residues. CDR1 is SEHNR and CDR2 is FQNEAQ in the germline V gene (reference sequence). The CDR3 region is CASSLAGTGVGEQYF. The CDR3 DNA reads TGTGCCAGCAGCCTAGCCGGGACAGGGGTGGGAGAGCAGTACTTC.

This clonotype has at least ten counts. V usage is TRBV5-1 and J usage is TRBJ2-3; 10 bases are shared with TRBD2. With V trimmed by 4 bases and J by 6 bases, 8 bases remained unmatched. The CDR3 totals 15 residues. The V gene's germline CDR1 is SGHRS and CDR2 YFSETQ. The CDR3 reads CASSASGRAGDTQYF. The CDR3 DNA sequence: TGCGCCAGCAGCGCAAGCGGGAGGGCCGGGGATACGCAGTATTTT. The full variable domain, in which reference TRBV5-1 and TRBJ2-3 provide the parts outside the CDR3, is KAGVTQTPRYLIKTRGQQVTLSCSPISGHRSVSWYQQTPGQGLQFLFEYFSETQRNKGNFPGRFSGRQFSNSRSEMNVSTLELGDSALYLCASSASGRAGDTQYFGPGTRLTVL.

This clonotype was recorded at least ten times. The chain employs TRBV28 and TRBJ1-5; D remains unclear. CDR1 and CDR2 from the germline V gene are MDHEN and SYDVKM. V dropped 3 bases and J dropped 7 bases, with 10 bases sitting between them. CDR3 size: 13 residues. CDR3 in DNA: TGTGCCAGCAGTTTGCCAGGCGTGCAGCCCCAGCATTTT. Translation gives CASSLPGVQPQHF.

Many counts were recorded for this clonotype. Here the CDR3 DNA reads TGTGCCAGCAAAGACCCTTTCCTCACCGGGGAGCTGTTTTTT. Translation: CASKDPFLTGELFF. The V gene is TRBV7-2, the J gene TRBJ2-2; D is undetermined. There are 14 residues in the CDR3. The V end lost 7 bases, the J end lost 4 bases, and 13 bases lay between the germline ends. Germline V CDR1 and CDR2: SGHTA, FQGNSA.

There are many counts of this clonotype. The CDR3 reads CASSIDFLRGRETQYF. In DNA, the CDR3 is TGTGCCAGTAGTATAGATTTCCTACGGGGACGGGAGACCCAGTACTTC. The chain carries TRBV19 and TRBJ2-5, with D perhaps assigned TRBD1 or TRBD2 (5 bases each). The CDR3 consists of 16 residues. V was clipped by 0 bases and J by 5 bases, with 16 bases between them. The germline V gene has CDR1 LNHDA and CDR2 SQIVND (reference sequence).

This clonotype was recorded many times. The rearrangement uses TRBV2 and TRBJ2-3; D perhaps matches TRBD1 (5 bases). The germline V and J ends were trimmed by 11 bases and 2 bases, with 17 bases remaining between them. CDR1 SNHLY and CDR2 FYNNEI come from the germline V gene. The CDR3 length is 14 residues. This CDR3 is CAGQDGPATDTQYF. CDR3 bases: TGTGCCGGACAAGACGGACCTGCCACAGATACGCAGTATTTT.

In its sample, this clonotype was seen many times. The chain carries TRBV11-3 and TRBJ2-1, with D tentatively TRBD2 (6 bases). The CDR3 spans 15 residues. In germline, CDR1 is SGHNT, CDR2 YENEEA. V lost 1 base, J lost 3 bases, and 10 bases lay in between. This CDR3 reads CASSLGGGFYNEQFF. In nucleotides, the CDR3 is TGTGCCAGCAGCTTAGGGGGAGGATTCTACAATGAGCAGTTCTTC.

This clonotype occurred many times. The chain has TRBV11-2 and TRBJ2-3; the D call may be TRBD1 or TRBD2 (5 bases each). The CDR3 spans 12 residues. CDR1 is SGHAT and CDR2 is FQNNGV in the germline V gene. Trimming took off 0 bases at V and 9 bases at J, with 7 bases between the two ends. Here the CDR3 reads CASSLDWDTQYF. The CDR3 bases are TGTGCCAGCAGCTTAGATTGGGACACGCAGTATTTT.

The CDR3 is CASSFLWNNEQFF. The CDR3 DNA reads as TGTGCCAGCAGCTTTCTCTGGAACAATGAGCAGTTCTTC. The chain joins TRBV11-3 to TRBJ2-1; D is undetermined. V was cut by 3 bases and J by 5 bases, with 8 bases left in between. This CDR3 has 13 residues. Germline V gene lookup returns CDR1 SGHNT and CDR2 YENEEA.